The 9 T cell receptor beta chains listed next were all sequenced from one sample in a study of blood T cell repertoires in COVID-19. The method was immunoSEQ multiplex PCR; TCRdb's version includes in-frame clones alone and lacks a portion of them. The sample yields some 310,000 clones, 90% seen once. The sequenced material came from peripheral blood. Every receptor here comes from a middle-aged woman with COVID-19, enrolled during active disease.

This clone was observed a few times. The chain employs TRBV13 and TRBJ1-1; 7 bases map to TRBD1. V gave up 2 bases and J gave up 3 bases; unmatched junction bases: 3. CDR3 size: 14 residues. CDR1 PRHDT and CDR2 FYEKMQ come from the germline V gene (reference sequence). Written as DNA, the CDR3 is TGTGCCAGCAGCTTAAACCAGGGGGACACTGAAGCTTTCTTT. It yields the protein CASSLNQGDTEAFF.

J is TRBJ1-2 and V is TRBV5-4, with D uncertain. Deletions cut 3 bases from V and 0 bases from J, with 6 bases between. This CDR3 is 13 amino acids long. Per germline, CDR1 SGHNT and CDR2 YYREEE (reference sequence). The CDR3 loop reads CASSSPANYGYTF. CDR3 in DNA: TGTGCCAGCAGCTCCCCGGCTAACTATGGCTACACCTTC.

The chain joins TRBV6-2 or TRBV6-3 to TRBJ2-7; 9 bases line up with TRBD1. This CDR3 is built from 16 residues. Germline loops: CDR1 MNHEY, CDR2 SVGEGT. After removal of 6 bases from V and 5 bases from J, the junction contained 14 bases not matched to a gene. The CDR3 loop is CASSPGTGRSANEQYF. Here the CDR3 DNA reads TGTGCCAGCAGCCCCGGGACAGGGAGATCGGCGAACGAGCAGTACTTC.

This chain links TRBV11-3 with TRBJ1-5; a weak D match, TRBD1 (5 bases). This CDR3 spans 17 amino acids. The ends were cut back, 1 base at V and 3 bases at J, with 16 bases in the middle. Germline CDR1 is SGHNT and CDR2 is YENEEA. CDR3 bases: TGTGCCAGCAGCTTAGGGGGGGGACGAGGGGTCAATCAGCCCCAGCATTTT. Its translation: CASSLGGGRGVNQPQHF. Complete variable domain (other parts from reference TRBV11-3 and TRBJ1-5): EAGVVQSPRYKIIEKKQPVAFWCNPISGHNTLYWYLQNLGQGPELLIRYENEEAVDDSQLPKDRFSAERLKGVDSTLKIQPAELGDSAVYLCASSLGGGRGVNQPQHFGDGTRLSIL.

The chain couples TRBV27 to TRBJ2-2; D unresolved. The V end was cut by 6 bases, the J end by 8 bases, with 10 bases between. The CDR3 length is 12 residues. The germline V gene has CDR1 MNHEY and CDR2 SMNVEV (reference sequence). CDR3 amino acids: CASSLVWGELFF. The CDR3, as DNA: TGTGCCAGCAGCCTAGTGTGGGGGGAGCTGTTTTTT.

The V call is TRBV11-3, the J call TRBJ2-2, with 12 nucleotides matching TRBD1. The J segment lost 6 bases and the V segment lost 5 bases, leaving 10 bases of the junction unmatched. Germline CDR1 reads SGHNT; CDR2 reads YENEEA. This CDR3 is 17 amino acids long. CDR3 DNA: TGTGCCAGCAGCAAGATCTCGGGACAGGGGGCTTCCGGGGAGCTGTTTTTT. As protein: CASSKISGQGASGELFF.

The chain joins TRBV9 to TRBJ1-4, with TRBD1 as a possible D gene (6 bases). The CDR3 runs to 15 residues. Trimming removed 0 bases from V and 6 bases from J, with 12 bases in between. Germline V CDR1 and CDR2: SGDLS, YYNGEE. The CDR3 spells CASSVGGSGDEKLFF. CDR3 bases: TGTGCCAGCAGCGTAGGTGGTTCAGGGGATGAAAAACTGTTTTTT.

J is TRBJ2-6 and V is TRBV2; D gene ambiguous. Trimming removed 4 bases from V and 0 bases from J, with 7 bases in between. The CDR3 totals 15 residues. Germline assignment: CDR1 SNHLY and CDR2 FYNNEI. Here the CDR3 DNA reads TGTGCCAGCAGTGTACCGAGCTCTGGGGCCAACGTCCTGACTTTC. This gives the protein CASSVPSSGANVLTF. The full variable domain, rest sourced from reference TRBV2 and TRBJ2-6, is EPEVTQTPSHQVTQMGQEVILRCVPISNHLYFYWYRQILGQKVEFLVSFYNNEISEKSEIFDDQFSVERPDGSNFTLKIRSTKLEDSAMYFCASSVPSSGANVLTFGAGSRLTVL.

This clone has only one observation. The J gene is TRBJ1-2, the V gene TRBV7-3, with D tentatively TRBD1 (5 bases). V was pared by 5 bases and J by 7 bases, with 17 bases between. The CDR3 runs to 14 residues. CDR1 SGHTA and CDR2 FQGTGA come from the germline V gene. The CDR3: CASSLTRDAGGYTF. CDR3 coding DNA: TGTGCCAGCAGCCTCACCAGGGATGCAGGTGGCTACACCTTC.